This T cell receptor beta chain comes out of a study of Ad26.COV2.S vaccination and SARS-CoV-2 variants. Study-level background: Intramuscularly, Ad26.COV2.S was given either once or twice, 56 days apart.

Data came from immunoSEQ multiplex PCR; TCRdb stores just in-frame clones and leaves some out. The table shows a few hundred thousand clones, with about 90% occurring only once. This CDR3 is 15 amino acids long. The V segment lost 4 bases and the J segment 0 bases; nucleotides outside the gene matches: 6. The germline CDR1 and CDR2 sequences are SGDLS and YYNGEE. The treatment: some 20 received Ad26.COV2.S at low or high dose, single or two shots; roughly five received placebo; per-sample allocation not given. At day 63 after the first vaccine or placebo injection, samples were drawn. Vaccination employed an Ad26 vector expressing the Wuhan-strain SARS-CoV-2 spike.

This TCR derives from a person between 18 and 60 years old who received the Ad26.COV2.S COVID-19 vaccine or a placebo. The chain couples TRBV9 to TRBJ1-1; 7 nucleotides match TRBD1. The specimen was peripheral blood, collected in a trial of Ad26.COV2.S vaccine versus placebo. The CDR3 loop reads CASSPPTGLNTEAFF. The CDR3 bases are TGTGCCAGCAGCCCACCGACAGGGCTGAACACTGAAGCTTTCTTT.